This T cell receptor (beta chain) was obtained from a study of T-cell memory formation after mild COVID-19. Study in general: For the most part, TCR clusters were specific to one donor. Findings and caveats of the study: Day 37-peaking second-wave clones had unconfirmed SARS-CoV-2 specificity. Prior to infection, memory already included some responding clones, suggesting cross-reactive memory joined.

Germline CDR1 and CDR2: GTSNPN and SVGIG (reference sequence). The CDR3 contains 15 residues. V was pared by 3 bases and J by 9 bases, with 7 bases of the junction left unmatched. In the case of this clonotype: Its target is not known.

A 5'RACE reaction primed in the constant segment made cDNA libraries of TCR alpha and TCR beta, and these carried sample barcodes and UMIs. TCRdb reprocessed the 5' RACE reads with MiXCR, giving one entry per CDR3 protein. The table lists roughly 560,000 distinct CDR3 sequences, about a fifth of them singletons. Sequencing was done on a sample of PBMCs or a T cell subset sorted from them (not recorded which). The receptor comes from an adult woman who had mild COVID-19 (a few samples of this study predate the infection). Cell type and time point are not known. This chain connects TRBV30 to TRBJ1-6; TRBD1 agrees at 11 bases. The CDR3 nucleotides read TGTGCCTGGAGGATGGACAGGGGGCTTTCTTCACCCCTCCACTTT. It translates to CAWRMDRGLSSPLHF.